This section outlines one T cell receptor (beta chain) sequence together with its context. Germline V gene data show CDR1 as MNHNY and CDR2 as SVGAGI (reference sequence). The CDR3 is made up of 15 amino acids. Trimming took off 2 bases at V and 2 bases at J, with 13 bases between the two ends. This record belongs to a study of blood T cell repertoires in COVID-19. Study-wide context: The United States, Italy and Spain supplied acute and convalescent COVID-19 samples.

TCRdb keeps only in-frame clones here, not all; method: immunoSEQ multiplex PCR. The repertoire holds approximately 190,000 clones, with 85% to 90% as singletons. V and J are TRBV6-6 and TRBJ2-7; possible D gene TRBD1, 6 bases. The clonotype comes from an elderly man with acute or convalescent COVID-19. The sequenced sample was peripheral blood. In nucleotides, the CDR3 is TGTGCCAGCAGTTACAATCACCAGGGGCCCTACGAGCAGTACTTC. Protein product: CASSYNHQGPYEQYF.